The 32 T cell receptor beta chains below all came from one sample that was sequenced in a study of technical replicates of blood from a few donors (TCRdb year 2017). Library generation was performed with the immunoSEQ multiplex PCR assay. The clones in this table, taken by TCRdb from immuneACCESS, are in-frame only. Not every clone is retained; where verified, under half of the shortfall comes from an unresolved V gene, and the cause of the rest is unknown. In all, the sample holds under 85,000 clones, and around 94% of those were seen once. Of the sample, 0.35% to 0.45% is held by the ten largest clones. Source material: T cells isolated from PBMCs. The origin of the receptors is a human donor in good health.

The chain couples TRBV6-1 to TRBJ1-1, with a weak D call TRBD1 (6 bases). V was trimmed by 2 bases and J by 4 bases, leaving 11 bases between them. Germline CDR1 and CDR2: MNHNS and SASEGT. The CDR3 consists of 14 residues. For the CDR3, the DNA is TGTGCCAGCAGTGAATATCGGACAGCCACTGAAGCTTTCTTT. Encoded protein: CASSEYRTATEAFF.

In its sample, this clone was seen a few times. V usage is TRBV19 and J usage is TRBJ2-7; 9 bases fit TRBD1. V lost 7 bases, J lost 3 bases, and 1 base stayed unmatched. CDR3 length equals 12 residues. Germline-derived CDR1 and CDR2 are LNHDA and SQIVND (reference sequence). This CDR3 is CASMGQGYEQYF. Here the CDR3 DNA reads TGTGCCAGTATGGGACAGGGCTACGAGCAGTACTTC. Drawing the rest from reference TRBV19 and TRBJ2-7, the complete variable domain is DGGITQSPKYLFRKEGQNVTLSCEQNLNHDAMYWYRQDPGQGLRLIYYSQIVNDFQKGDIAEGYSVSREKKESFPLTVTSAQKNPTAFYLCASMGQGYEQYFGPGTRLTVT.

The V gene is TRBV30, the J gene TRBJ2-2; 7 bases agree with TRBD1. Losses at the gene ends were 4 bases for V and 0 bases for J; bases not matched to a gene: 2. Per the germline V gene, CDR1 is GTSNPN and CDR2 is SVGIG (reference sequence). The CDR3 runs 14 residues. CDR3 amino acids: CAWMDRPNTGELFF. The DNA of the CDR3 is TGTGCCTGGATGGACAGGCCGAACACCGGGGAGCTGTTTTTT. The full variable domain, completed using reference TRBV30 and TRBJ2-2, is SQTIHQWPATLVQPVGSPLSLECTVEGTSNPNLYWYRQAAGRGLQLLFYSVGIGQISSEVPQNLSASRPQDRQFILSSKKLLLSDSGFYLCAWMDRPNTGELFFGEGSRLTVL.

This clone was seen only a few times. V gene TRBV30 combines with J gene TRBJ1-1; D ambiguous. Germline CDR1 and CDR2: GTSNPN and SVGIG (reference sequence). V was pared by 1 base and J by 6 bases, with 12 bases between. This CDR3 region has 13 residues. The CDR3 protein is CAWSGGKVAEAFF. For the CDR3, the DNA is TGTGCCTGGAGTGGAGGGAAGGTCGCTGAAGCTTTCTTT. Using reference TRBV30 and TRBJ1-1 for the parts outside the CDR3, the full variable domain is SQTIHQWPATLVQPVGSPLSLECTVEGTSNPNLYWYRQAAGRGLQLLFYSVGIGQISSEVPQNLSASRPQDRQFILSSKKLLLSDSGFYLCAWSGGKVAEAFFGQGTRLTVV.

V gene TRBV2 combines with J gene TRBJ2-2, with 8 bases matching TRBD1. CDR3 length: 14 amino acids. Germline V gives CDR1 SNHLY, CDR2 FYNNEI. V was pared by 8 bases and J by 5 bases, with 7 bases of the junction left unmatched. CDR3 amino acids: CASVGGTGTGELFF. In DNA form, the CDR3 reads TGTGCCAGCGTCGGCGGGACAGGTACCGGGGAGCTGTTTTTT.

The chain is built from TRBV9 and TRBJ2-2, with 8 nucleotides matching TRBD1. V lost 5 bases to trimming and J lost 6 bases; unmatched junction nucleotides: 0. Germline V gene lookup returns CDR1 SGDLS and CDR2 YYNGEE. This CDR3 has 12 amino acids. The CDR3 coding sequence is TGTGCCAGCAGACAGGGGGCCGGGGAGCTGTTTTTT. It encodes CASRQGAGELFF.

The V call is TRBV9, the J call TRBJ2-3, with 9 positions matching TRBD1. CDR1 and CDR2 (germline): SGDLS, YYNGEE. The V gene end was trimmed by 3 bases and the J gene end by 6 bases; junction bases not matched to a gene: 8. The CDR3 has 15 amino acids. CDR3 sequence reads: CASSDRTGVRDTQYF. The CDR3 DNA reads TGTGCCAGCAGCGACCGGACAGGGGTGAGGGATACGCAGTATTTT. The whole variable domain, remainder taken from reference TRBV9 and TRBJ2-3, is DSGVTQTPKHLITATGQRVTLRCSPRSGDLSVYWYQQSLDQGLQFLIQYYNGEERAKGNILERFSAQQFPDLHSELNLSSLELGDSALYFCASSDRTGVRDTQYFGPGTRLTVL.

This clone was found a few times. The CDR3: CATVKAGTSSIQYF. For the CDR3, the DNA is TGTGCCACTGTTAAAGCCGGGACTAGCTCCATTCAGTACTTC. This chain links TRBV6-5 with TRBJ2-4, with 9 positions matching TRBD2. This CDR3 comprises 14 residues. Germline V CDR1 and CDR2: MNHEY, SVGAGI. V lost 10 bases and J lost 9; bases outside the gene matches: 13.

The rearrangement links TRBV4-3 to TRBJ2-3, with TRBD2 matching 8 bases. The CDR3 length is 18 residues. The germline CDR1 and CDR2 sequences are LGHNA and YSLEER. J gave up 4 bases and V 0 bases, and 12 bases lay outside the gene matches. In nucleotides, the CDR3 is TGCGCCAGCAGCCAAGATACCCCGGATAGCGGGATTTCAGATACGCAGTATTTT. Translating it yields CASSQDTPDSGISDTQYF.

This sequence joins TRBV14 and TRBJ2-7, with no clear D. CDR1 is SGHDN and CDR2 is FVKESK in the germline V gene. Trimming took 1 base from V and 2 from J, leaving 9 bases between them. This CDR3 contains 14 residues. For the CDR3, the DNA is TGTGCCAGCAGCCAAGTATATCTCCCCTACGAGCAGTACTTC. Protein sequence: CASSQVYLPYEQYF.

The CDR3 DNA reads TGTGCCAGCAGCTCAGGGTTGCGGGAGCAGTACTTC. This translates into CASSSGLREQYF. This chain joins TRBV7-9 and TRBJ2-7, with D tentatively TRBD1 (5 bases). Trimming stripped 4 bases from V and 7 bases from J, with 11 bases between. The length of the CDR3 is 12 residues. Per the germline V gene, CDR1 is SEHNR and CDR2 is FQNEAQ (reference sequence).

The V call is TRBV20-1, the J call TRBJ2-1; possibly TRBD2 for D (6 bases). Between the trimmed V and J ends, which lost 6 bases and 4 bases, there was a span of 7 bases. The CDR3 sequence is 11 residues long. The germline V gene has CDR1 DFQATT and CDR2 SNEGSKA (reference sequence). CDR3 coding DNA: TGCAGTGCAAGCGGGTACAATGAGCAGTTCTTC. Its protein is CSASGYNEQFF.

This clone was seen just once. The rearrangement joins TRBV9 to TRBJ2-7; a possible D gene is TRBD2 (6 bases). V was trimmed by 4 bases and J by 2 bases, leaving 16 bases between them. This CDR3 has 15 residues. CDR1 is SGDLS, CDR2 YYNGEE, per germline. In nucleotides, the CDR3 is TGTGCCAGCAGCCCCGCTATGCGGGACCCCTACGAGCAGTACTTC. It specifies CASSPAMRDPYEQYF. The whole variable domain, filled in from reference TRBV9 and TRBJ2-7, reads DSGVTQTPKHLITATGQRVTLRCSPRSGDLSVYWYQQSLDQGLQFLIQYYNGEERAKGNILERFSAQQFPDLHSELNLSSLELGDSALYFCASSPAMRDPYEQYFGPGTRLTVT.

The J gene is TRBJ2-5, the V gene TRBV5-6, with D unclear. Trimming pared 2 bases from V and 3 bases from J, leaving 11 bases between. This CDR3 region has 14 residues. In germline, CDR1 is SGHDT, CDR2 YYEEEE. CDR3 nucleotides: TGTGCCAGCAGCTTATACGAGCTAGAAGAGACCCAGTACTTC. The encoded protein is CASSLYELEETQYF.

The rearrangement links TRBV11-3 to TRBJ2-1; 9 bases map to TRBD2. J was trimmed by 10 bases and V by 5 bases; bases with no gene match: 15. Germline V gene data show CDR1 as SGHNT and CDR2 as YENEEA. The CDR3 sequence is 16 residues long. The CDR3 is CASSEAGTSPQSEQFF. CDR3 DNA: TGTGCCAGCAGCGAGGCCGGGACTAGCCCCCAATCCGAGCAGTTCTTC.

The J gene is TRBJ2-7, the V gene TRBV11-2; D might be TRBD2 (5 bases). The V gene's germline CDR1 is SGHAT and CDR2 FQNNGV. With 6 bases removed from V and 2 bases from J, the gap between germline ends came to 17 bases. The CDR3 is 15 amino acids. This CDR3 is CASRTPRTGTYEQYF. The CDR3 nucleotides read TGTGCCAGCAGGACACCCAGGACGGGGACCTACGAGCAGTACTTC.

CDR3 sequence: CSVEADSLNTGELFF. CDR3 coding DNA: TGCAGCGTTGAAGCGGACAGTTTGAACACCGGGGAGCTGTTTTTT. This sequence joins TRBV29-1 and TRBJ2-2, with TRBD1 as a possible D gene (6 bases). Germline CDR1 is SQVTM and CDR2 is ANQGSEA. CDR3 length: 15 amino acids. The V end lost 1 base, the J end lost 1 base, and 10 bases lay between the germline ends.

This chain connects TRBV19 to TRBJ2-5, with 10 nucleotides matching TRBD2. This CDR3 has 16 amino acids. The germline CDR1 and CDR2 sequences are LNHDA and SQIVND (reference sequence). After removal of 6 bases from V and 9 bases from J, the junction contained 16 bases not matched to a gene. The CDR3 protein is CASSPGLAELTEAQYF. CDR3 nucleotide sequence: TGTGCCAGTAGCCCTGGACTAGCGGAACTAACCGAGGCCCAGTACTTC.

The chain couples TRBV2 to TRBJ1-1; 8 nucleotides align to TRBD1. The germline V gene encodes CDR1 SNHLY and CDR2 FYNNEI. The V segment lost 5 bases and the J segment 4 bases; nucleotides outside the gene matches: 6. This CDR3 is 14 amino acids long. CDR3 region: CASSLEQGVTEAFF. The CDR3 nucleotides are TGTGCCAGCAGTCTAGAACAGGGGGTCACTGAAGCTTTCTTT.

V and J are TRBV29-1 and TRBJ1-2, with D unclear. V dropped 4 bases and J dropped 7 bases, with 19 bases sitting between them. The CDR3 loop spans 14 amino acids. Per germline, CDR1 SQVTM and CDR2 ANQGSEA. The CDR3 spells CSVARAGLGSGYTF. CDR3 nucleotide sequence: TGCAGCGTTGCAAGGGCGGGCCTCGGTTCTGGCTACACCTTC.

The rearrangement uses TRBV19 and TRBJ1-3; D is uncertain. The V end lost 9 bases, the J end lost 4 bases, and 7 bases lay between the germline ends. Per the germline V gene, CDR1 is LNHDA and CDR2 is SQIVND (reference sequence). The CDR3 has 11 residues. CDR3 protein: CASPSGNTIYF. The CDR3 region has the DNA TGTGCCAGCCCCTCCGGAAACACCATATATTTT.

On this clone itself: Other nucleotide sequences in the sample specify the same CDR3. The chain combines TRBV5-1 with TRBJ1-1; 8 nucleotides align to TRBD1. This CDR3 is built from 14 residues. CDR1 and CDR2 (germline): SGHRS, YFSETQ. The J segment lost 2 bases and the V segment lost 3 bases, leaving 3 bases of the junction unmatched. The CDR3 nucleotides are TGCGCCAGCAGCTCGGACAGGGAAAACACTGAAGCTTTCTTT. Its translation is CASSSDRENTEAFF.

In its sample, this clone was seen once. The chain uses TRBV11-1 and TRBJ2-1; TRBD1 agrees at 8 bases. V was clipped by 1 base and J by 5 bases; unmatched bases: 16. This CDR3 comprises 19 residues. Germline V gene sequence: CDR1 SGHAT, CDR2 FQDESV (reference sequence). CDR3 amino acids: CASSLGRGQGWFANNEQFF. DNA for the CDR3: TGTGCCAGCAGCTTAGGCCGAGGACAGGGTTGGTTTGCAAACAATGAGCAGTTCTTC.

The CDR3 is CASMKTGATNEKLFF. CDR3 in DNA: TGTGCCAGCATGAAAACAGGGGCAACTAATGAAAAACTGTTTTTT. The rearrangement uses TRBV2 and TRBJ1-4; TRBD1 agrees at 7 bases. Germline values: CDR1 SNHLY, CDR2 FYNNEI. The CDR3 spans 15 residues. V lost 7 bases to trimming and J lost 0 bases; unmatched junction nucleotides: 5.

The chain has TRBV30 and TRBJ2-1, with TRBD2 matching 9 bases. The ends lost 0 bases at V and 0 bases at J; junction bases unmatched: 0. CDR3 size: 15 residues. Germline-derived CDR1 and CDR2 are GTSNPN and SVGIG (reference sequence). The CDR3 reads CAWSVSGSSYNEQFF. DNA of the CDR3: TGTGCCTGGAGTGTTAGCGGGAGCTCCTACAATGAGCAGTTCTTC.

The chain carries TRBV6-1 and TRBJ2-1; no clear D gene. The length of the CDR3 is 13 residues. The germline gives CDR1 MNHNS, CDR2 SASEGT. The V end was cut by 4 bases, the J end by 5 bases, with 9 bases between. Here the CDR3 reads CASSAGPNNEQFF. In DNA form, the CDR3 reads TGTGCCAGCAGTGCTGGGCCTAACAATGAGCAGTTCTTC.

J is TRBJ1-4 and V is TRBV27, with TRBD1 matching 9 bases. Germline V lookup: CDR1 MNHEY, CDR2 SMNVEV (reference sequence). Trimming at V came to 8 bases and at J to 7 bases, leaving 11 bases not matched to a gene. CDR3 length: 15 residues. CDR3 region: CASRPTPGQGEKLFF. CDR3 DNA: TGTGCCAGCCGCCCTACCCCGGGACAGGGTGAAAAACTGTTTTTT.

V usage is TRBV5-1 and J usage is TRBJ1-2, with D possibly matching TRBD1 (6 bases). This CDR3 comprises 15 residues. The germline V and J ends were trimmed by 3 bases and 0 bases, with 12 bases remaining between them. Germline-derived CDR1 and CDR2 are SGHRS and YFSETQ. The CDR3, as DNA: TGCGCCAGCAGCTCACAGGGATCTCCTAACTATGGCTACACCTTC. Translated, it gives CASSSQGSPNYGYTF.

The V gene is TRBV5-1, the J gene TRBJ1-2, with D perhaps matching TRBD1 (5 bases). The germline V and J ends were trimmed by 5 bases and 11 bases, with 19 bases remaining between them. Germline V CDR1 and CDR2: SGHRS, YFSETQ. CDR3 length equals 13 residues. This chain's CDR3 is CASRLPDIWDYTF. In DNA form, the CDR3 reads TGCGCCAGCAGATTACCGGACATATGGGATTACACCTTC.

The chain employs TRBV9 and TRBJ2-2, with TRBD2 as a possible D gene (5 bases). The CDR3 is 15 residues long. Trimming left V 0 bases short and J 7 bases short, with 13 bases between. CDR1 is SGDLS, CDR2 YYNGEE, per germline. CDR3 protein: CASSVVGNGIGELFF. DNA of the CDR3: TGTGCCAGCAGCGTAGTTGGGAACGGGATCGGGGAGCTGTTTTTT.

This rearrangement joins TRBV27 to TRBJ1-2; TRBD1 agrees at 7 bases. CDR1 and CDR2 from the germline V gene are MNHEY and SMNVEV (reference sequence). The CDR3 is 14 amino acids. The ends lost 2 bases at V and 4 bases at J; junction bases unmatched: 4. CDR3 loop: CASSLRTGFYGYTF. The CDR3 nucleotides read TGTGCCAGCAGTTTAAGGACAGGCTTCTATGGCTACACCTTC.

The chain is built from TRBV5-1 and TRBJ1-1; 9 bases fit TRBD1. The CDR3 loop spans 16 amino acids. Germline CDR1 is SGHRS and CDR2 is YFSETQ. With V trimmed by 5 bases and J by 1 base, 9 bases remained unmatched. Written as DNA, the CDR3 is TGCGCCAGCAGGGAACGGTACAGGGGGCGGAACACTGAAGCTTTCTTT. Translation: CASRERYRGRNTEAFF.